Here is one T cell receptor beta chain with its context. Antigen: not known. Germline values: CDR1 GTSNPN, CDR2 SVGIG (reference sequence). Trimming pared 2 bases from V and 2 bases from J, leaving 12 bases between. The CDR3 covers 14 residues. Sequencing was performed with immunoSEQ multiplex PCR; in TCRdb, only in-frame clones are kept and a portion is missing. This table holds about 110,000 clones, roughly 86% found once. This record belongs to a study of T cell responses to AZD1222 COVID-19 vaccine. Whole-study findings and limits: Scientists sampled the repertoires only once the peak T cell response had passed. At baseline, seropositivity was found in only six or seven AZD1222 recipients. Donors, mostly white British, included more females; clonal diversity was possibly underestimated. Nearly half of spike-specific TCRs reportedly target unmutated variant regions.

Specimen: peripheral blood, collected on day 0 of AZD1222 vaccination. The genes are TRBV30 and TRBJ1-1; the D is unclear. The clonotype originates from an adult in good health. This CDR3 reads CAWSRGHLNTEAFF. The CDR3, as DNA: TGTGCCTGGAGTCGGGGTCACCTTAACACTGAAGCTTTCTTT.